The 7 T cell receptor beta chains below come from one sample, sequenced in a study of T cells in Graves' hyperthyroidism and ophthalmopathy. RNA transcripts yielded amplified TCR beta CDR3 regions. RT-PCR in the first round (using the HTBI primer set) targeted the TCR CDR3. TCRdb re-called the multiplex PCR reads with MiXCR, one entry per CDR3 protein. This sample carries approximately 610,000 distinct CDR3 sequences, approximately 16% of them seen once, and the ten largest clones take roughly 18%. Material: blood. The receptors shown here come from a woman aged 18-29 years with Graves' hyperthyroidism.

For this clonotype: The conserved closing phenylalanine or tryptophan is absent in this CDR3, likely reflecting a read error. The genes are TRBV29-1 and TRBJ2-7; possibly TRBD1 or TRBD2 for D (5 bases each). CDR1 is SQVTM, CDR2 ANQGSEA, per germline. This CDR3 has 14 residues. V was clipped by 3 bases and J by 1 base, with 13 bases between them. This CDR3 is CSVDSGRSSYEQYL. CDR3 nucleotide sequence: TGCAGCGTTGACTCGGGACGGTCATCCTACGAGCAGTACTTG.

This clonotype showed up just a few times. This sequence joins TRBV12-3 or TRBV12-4 and TRBJ1-4; the D is unclear. The CDR3 runs 11 residues. V was pared by 8 bases and J by 5 bases, with 6 bases between. This chain's CDR3 is CASLENEKLFF. The DNA of the CDR3 is TGTGCCAGCTTGGAAAATGAAAAACTGTTTTTT.

The V and J genes are TRBV27 and TRBJ2-1, with 9 bases fitting TRBD1. This CDR3 is built from 17 residues. In germline, CDR1 is MNHEY, CDR2 SMNVEV (reference sequence). The trim removed 5 bases at V and 5 bases at J, leaving 13 bases unmatched. The CDR3 loop is CASSRLPDRGRNNEQFF. For the CDR3, the DNA is TGTGCCAGCAGTCGACTTCCGGACAGGGGAAGGAACAATGAGCAGTTCTTC.

At least ten counts were recorded for this clonotype. The chain joins TRBV5-1 to TRBJ2-7; 7 bases align to TRBD2. Germline CDR1 SGHRS, CDR2 YFSETQ. V dropped 4 bases and J dropped 1; count of bases not matched to a gene: 5. The CDR3 has 14 residues. The CDR3 nucleotides read TGCGCCAGCAGCCCGACTAGCTTGTCCTACGAGCAGTACTTC. It encodes CASSPTSLSYEQYF.

This clonotype was counted ten times or more. This chain uses TRBV6-2 or TRBV6-3 with TRBJ2-3, with TRBD1 as a possible D gene (5 bases). CDR1 and CDR2 from the germline V gene are MNHEY and SVGEGT. CDR3 length equals 13 residues. Trimming removed 4 bases from V and 5 bases from J, with 10 bases in between. The CDR3 DNA reads as TGTGCCAGCAGTTTCCAGGGTGGAGATACGCAGTATTTT. Encoded protein: CASSFQGGDTQYF.

This chain uses TRBV27 with TRBJ2-6; possible D gene TRBD1, 6 bases. Germline V CDR1 and CDR2: MNHEY, SMNVEV (reference sequence). Between the trimmed V and J ends, which lost 6 bases and 1 base, there was a span of 19 bases. This CDR3 is built from 18 residues. The CDR3 DNA reads TGTGCCAGCAGCCAACAGGGCGGCCTGGGATCTGGGGCCAACGTCCTGACTTTC. It is translated as CASSQQGGLGSGANVLTF.

This clonotype was counted many times. The V gene is TRBV12-3 or TRBV12-4, the J gene TRBJ2-1; 12 bases map to TRBD2. The CDR3 is made up of 15 amino acids. V dropped 2 bases and J dropped 6; count of bases not matched to a gene: 2. The CDR3 DNA reads as TGTGCCAGCAGTTTACTAGCGGGGGGGTTCAATGAGCAGTTCTTC. This sequence encodes CASSLLAGGFNEQFF.